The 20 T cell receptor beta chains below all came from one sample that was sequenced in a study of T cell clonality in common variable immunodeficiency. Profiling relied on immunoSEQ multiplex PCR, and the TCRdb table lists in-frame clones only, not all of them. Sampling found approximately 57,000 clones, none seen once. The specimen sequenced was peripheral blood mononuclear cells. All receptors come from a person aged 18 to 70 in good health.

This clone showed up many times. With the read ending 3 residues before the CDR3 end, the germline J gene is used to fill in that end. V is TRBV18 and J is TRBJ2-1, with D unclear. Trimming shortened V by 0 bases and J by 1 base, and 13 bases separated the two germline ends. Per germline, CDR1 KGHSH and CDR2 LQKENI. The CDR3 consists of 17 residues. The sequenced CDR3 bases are TGTGCCAGCTCACCACCAGGCAGGAGCCCTTCCTACAATGAG. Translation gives CASSPPGRSPSYNE. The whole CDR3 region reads CASSPPGRSPSYNEQFF.

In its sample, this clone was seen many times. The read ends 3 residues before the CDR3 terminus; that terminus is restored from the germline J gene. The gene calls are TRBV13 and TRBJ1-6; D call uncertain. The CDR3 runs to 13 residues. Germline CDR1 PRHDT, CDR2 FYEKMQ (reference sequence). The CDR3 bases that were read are TGTGCCAGCAGCTTAGGCCGGCGGGAAACC. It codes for CASSLGRRET. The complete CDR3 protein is CASSLGRRETLHF.

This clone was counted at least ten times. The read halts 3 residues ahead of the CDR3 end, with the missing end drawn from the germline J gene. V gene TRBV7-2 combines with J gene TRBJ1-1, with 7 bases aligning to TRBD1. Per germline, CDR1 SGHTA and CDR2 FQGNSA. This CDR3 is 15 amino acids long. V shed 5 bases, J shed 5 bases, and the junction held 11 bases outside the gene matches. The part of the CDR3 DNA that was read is TGTGCCAGCAGCCGGACCGAGACAGGGCGGACTGAA. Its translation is CASSRTETGRTE. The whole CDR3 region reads CASSRTETGRTEAFF.

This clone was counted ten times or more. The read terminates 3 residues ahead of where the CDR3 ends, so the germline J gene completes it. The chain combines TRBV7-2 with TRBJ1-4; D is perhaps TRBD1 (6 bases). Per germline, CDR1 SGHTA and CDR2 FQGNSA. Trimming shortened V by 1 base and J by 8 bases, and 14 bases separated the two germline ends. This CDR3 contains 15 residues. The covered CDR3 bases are TGTGCCAGCAGCTTAGTAGGGGGGGAGGGAGAAAAA. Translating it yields CASSLVGGEGEK. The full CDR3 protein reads CASSLVGGEGEKLFF.

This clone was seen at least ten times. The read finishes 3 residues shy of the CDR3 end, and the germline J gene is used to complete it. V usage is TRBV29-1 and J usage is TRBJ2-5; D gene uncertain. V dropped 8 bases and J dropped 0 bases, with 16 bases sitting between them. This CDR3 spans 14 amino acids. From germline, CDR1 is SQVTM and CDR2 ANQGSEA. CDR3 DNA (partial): TGCAGCCACACACAGCCTGAATACCAAGAGACC. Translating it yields CSHTQPEYQET. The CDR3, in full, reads CSHTQPEYQETQYF.

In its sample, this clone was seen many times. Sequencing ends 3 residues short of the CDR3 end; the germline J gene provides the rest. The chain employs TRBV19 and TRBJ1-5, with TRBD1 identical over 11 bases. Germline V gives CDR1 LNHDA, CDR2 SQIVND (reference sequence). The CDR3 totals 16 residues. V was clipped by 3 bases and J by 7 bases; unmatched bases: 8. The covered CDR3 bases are TGTGCCAGTAGTATGCTTGGGACAGGGGGTTCCCAGCCC. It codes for CASSMLGTGGSQP. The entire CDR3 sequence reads CASSMLGTGGSQPQHF. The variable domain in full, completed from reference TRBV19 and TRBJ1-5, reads DGGITQSPKYLFRKEGQNVTLSCEQNLNHDAMYWYRQDPGQGLRLIYYSQIVNDFQKGDIAEGYSVSREKKESFPLTVTSAQKNPTAFYLCASSMLGTGGSQPQHFGDGTRLSIL.

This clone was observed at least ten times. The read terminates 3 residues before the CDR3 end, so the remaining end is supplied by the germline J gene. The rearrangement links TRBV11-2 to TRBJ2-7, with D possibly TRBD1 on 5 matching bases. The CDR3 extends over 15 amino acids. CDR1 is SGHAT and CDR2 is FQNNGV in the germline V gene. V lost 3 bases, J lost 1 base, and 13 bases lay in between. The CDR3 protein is CASSFQGIGSYEQYF. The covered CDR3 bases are TGTGCCAGCAGCTTCCAGGGCATAGGATCCTACGAG.

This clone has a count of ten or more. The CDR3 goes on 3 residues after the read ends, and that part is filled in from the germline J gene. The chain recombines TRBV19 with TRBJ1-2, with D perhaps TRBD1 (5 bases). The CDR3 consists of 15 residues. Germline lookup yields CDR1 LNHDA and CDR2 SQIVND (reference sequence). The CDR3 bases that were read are TGTGCCAGTAGTATCAGGGCACCGGTCGGGCGGGGC. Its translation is CASSIRAPVGRG. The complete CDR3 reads CASSIRAPVGRGYTF.

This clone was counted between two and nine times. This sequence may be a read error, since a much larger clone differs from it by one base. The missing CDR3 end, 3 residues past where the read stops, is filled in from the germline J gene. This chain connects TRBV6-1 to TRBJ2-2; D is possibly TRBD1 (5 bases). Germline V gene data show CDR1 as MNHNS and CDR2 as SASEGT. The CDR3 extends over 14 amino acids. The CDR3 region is CASSDGSGANVLFF. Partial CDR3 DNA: TGTGCCAGCAGTGACGGCTCTGGGGCCAACGTG.

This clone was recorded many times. CDR3 DNA, as far as it was read: TGTGCCAGCAGTGTGGACATCCCTAGCACAGATACG. This sequence encodes CASSVDIPSTDT. In full, the CDR3 reads CASSVDIPSTDTQYF. This rearrangement joins TRBV6-1 to TRBJ2-3; D might be TRBD1 (5 bases). Sequencing ends 3 residues short of the CDR3 end; the germline J gene provides the rest. Germline V gene lookup returns CDR1 MNHNS and CDR2 SASEGT. Trimming removed 4 bases at V and 0 bases at J, with 11 bases between. The CDR3 has 15 residues.

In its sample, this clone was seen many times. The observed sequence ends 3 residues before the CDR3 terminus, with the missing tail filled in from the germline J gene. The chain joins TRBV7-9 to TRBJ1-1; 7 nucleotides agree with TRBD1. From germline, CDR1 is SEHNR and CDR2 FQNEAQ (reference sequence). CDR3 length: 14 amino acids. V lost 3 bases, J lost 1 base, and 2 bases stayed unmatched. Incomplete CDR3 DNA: TGTGCCAGCAGCTTGGGACAGAGGAACACTGAA. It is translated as CASSLGQRNTE. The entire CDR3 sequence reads CASSLGQRNTEAFF.

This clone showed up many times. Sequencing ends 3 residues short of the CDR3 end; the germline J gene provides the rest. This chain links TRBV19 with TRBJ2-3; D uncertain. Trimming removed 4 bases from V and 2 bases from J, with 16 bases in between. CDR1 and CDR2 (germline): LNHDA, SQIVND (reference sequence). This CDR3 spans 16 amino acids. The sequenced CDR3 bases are TGTGCCAGTAGTACCCCTCGCGGCGACCACACAGATACG. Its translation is CASSTPRGDHTDT. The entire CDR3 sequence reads CASSTPRGDHTDTQYF.

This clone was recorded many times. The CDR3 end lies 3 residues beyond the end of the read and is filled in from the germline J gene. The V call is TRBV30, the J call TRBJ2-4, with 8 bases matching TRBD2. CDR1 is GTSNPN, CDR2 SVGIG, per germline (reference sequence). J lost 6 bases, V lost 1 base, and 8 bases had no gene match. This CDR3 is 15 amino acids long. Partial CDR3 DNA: TGTGCCTGGAGTGAAAGGCTAGCGGGCCGAAACATT. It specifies CAWSERLAGRNI. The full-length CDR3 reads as CAWSERLAGRNIQYF.

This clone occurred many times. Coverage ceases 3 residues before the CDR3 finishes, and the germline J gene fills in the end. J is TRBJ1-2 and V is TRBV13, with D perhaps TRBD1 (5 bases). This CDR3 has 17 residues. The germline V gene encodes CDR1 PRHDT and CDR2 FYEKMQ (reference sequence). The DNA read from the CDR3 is TGTGCCAGCAGCCAGCCGACGGGACTAGCGTTATCCTACGAC. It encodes CASSQPTGLALSYD. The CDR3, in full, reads CASSQPTGLALSYDYTF.

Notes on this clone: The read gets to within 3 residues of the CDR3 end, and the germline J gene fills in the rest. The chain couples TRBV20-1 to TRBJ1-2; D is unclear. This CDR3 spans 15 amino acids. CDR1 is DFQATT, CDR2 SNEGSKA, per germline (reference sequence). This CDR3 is CSARPLAEDYNDYTF. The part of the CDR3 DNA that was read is TGCAGTGCTAGGCCGCTAGCGGAGGACTACAATGAC.

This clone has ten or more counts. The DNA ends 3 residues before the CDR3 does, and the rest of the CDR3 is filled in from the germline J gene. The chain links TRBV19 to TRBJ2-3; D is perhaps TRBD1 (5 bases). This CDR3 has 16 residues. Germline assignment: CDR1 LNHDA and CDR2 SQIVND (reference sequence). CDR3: CASSLLGGAAGDTQYF. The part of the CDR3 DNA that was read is TGTGCCAGTAGTCTCCTGGGTGGGGCAGCCGGAGACACG.

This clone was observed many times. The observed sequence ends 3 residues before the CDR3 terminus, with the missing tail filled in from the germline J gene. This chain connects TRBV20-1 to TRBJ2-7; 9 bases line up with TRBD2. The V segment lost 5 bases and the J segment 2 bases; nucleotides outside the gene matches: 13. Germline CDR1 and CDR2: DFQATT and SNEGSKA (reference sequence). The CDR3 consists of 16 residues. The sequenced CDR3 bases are TGCAGTGCTTGGCACGGCGGGAGGGGGGGAACCTACGAG. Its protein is CSAWHGGRGGTYE. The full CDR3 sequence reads CSAWHGGRGGTYEQYF.

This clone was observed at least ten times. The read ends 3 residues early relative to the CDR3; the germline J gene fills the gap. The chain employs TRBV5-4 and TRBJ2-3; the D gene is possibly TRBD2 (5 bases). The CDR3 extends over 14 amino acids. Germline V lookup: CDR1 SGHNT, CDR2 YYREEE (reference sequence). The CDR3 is CASSLGSGEETQYF. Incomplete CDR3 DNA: TGTGCCAGCAGCTTGGGATCCGGGGAAGAGACG.

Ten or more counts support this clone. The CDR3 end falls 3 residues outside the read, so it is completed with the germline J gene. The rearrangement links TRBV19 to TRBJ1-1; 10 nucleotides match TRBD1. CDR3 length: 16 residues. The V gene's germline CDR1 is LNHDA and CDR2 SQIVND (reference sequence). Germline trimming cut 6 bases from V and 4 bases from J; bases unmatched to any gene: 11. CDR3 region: CASSSGTGAGSTEAFF. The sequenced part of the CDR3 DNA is TGTGCCAGTAGCTCCGGGACAGGGGCGGGGAGCACTGAA.

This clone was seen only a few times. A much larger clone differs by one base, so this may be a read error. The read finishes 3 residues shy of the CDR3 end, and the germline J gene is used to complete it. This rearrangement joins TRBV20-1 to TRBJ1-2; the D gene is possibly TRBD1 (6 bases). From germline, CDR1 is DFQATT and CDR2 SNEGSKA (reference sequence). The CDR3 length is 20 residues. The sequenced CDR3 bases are TGCAGTGCTAGGCCACGACCCCAGGACAGATTGGGTACAGGCAATCAGCCC. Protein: CSARPRPQDRLGTGNQP. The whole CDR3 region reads CSARPRPQDRLGTGNQPYTF.